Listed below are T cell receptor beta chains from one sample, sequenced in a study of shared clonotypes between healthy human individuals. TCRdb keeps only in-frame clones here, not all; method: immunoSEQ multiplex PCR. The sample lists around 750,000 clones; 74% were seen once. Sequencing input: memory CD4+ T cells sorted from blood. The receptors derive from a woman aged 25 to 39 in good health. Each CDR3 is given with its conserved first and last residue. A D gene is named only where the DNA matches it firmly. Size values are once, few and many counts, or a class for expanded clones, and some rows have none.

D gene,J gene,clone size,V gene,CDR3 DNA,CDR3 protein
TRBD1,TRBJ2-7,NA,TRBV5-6,TGTGCCAGCAGCTTGGGGAACACAGGGGGCGATCTCCTAGGCGAGCAGTACTTC,CASSLGNTGGDLLGEQYF
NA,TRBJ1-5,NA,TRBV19,TGTGCCAGTAGACGAGGCGCCAGGGGCGCTGGCAATCAGCCCCAGCATTTT,CASRRGARGAGNQPQHF
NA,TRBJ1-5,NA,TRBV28,TGTGCCAGCAGTTCCGCGGACGGCCCCAATCAGCCCCAGCATTTT,CASSSADGPNQPQHF
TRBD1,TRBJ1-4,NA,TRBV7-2,TGTGCCAGCAGCCAGACAGGGTGGACTAATGAAAAACTGTTTTTT,CASSQTGWTNEKLFF
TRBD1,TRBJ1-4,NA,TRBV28,TGTGCCAGCAGTTTACCCACAAGGACAGGGCGTCGTGAAAAACTGTTTTTT,CASSLPTRTGRREKLFF
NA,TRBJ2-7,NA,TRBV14,TGTGCCAGCAGCCAATCCGGGCTCGAGCAGTACTTC,CASSQSGLEQYF
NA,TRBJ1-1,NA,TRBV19,TGTGCCAGTAGTATCGGCAATTATAGGACTGAAGCTTTCTTT,CASSIGNYRTEAFF
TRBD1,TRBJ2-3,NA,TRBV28,TGTGCCAGCAGCCGACAGGGGAGATTCGATACGCAGTATTTT,CASSRQGRFDTQYF
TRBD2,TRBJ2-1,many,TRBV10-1,TGCGCCAGCAGTGAGGGACTAGCGGGAATCTATGAGCAGTTCTTC,CASSEGLAGIYEQFF
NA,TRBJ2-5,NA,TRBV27,TGTGCCAGCGCGGATTTAAAGAGGGGGGCCCAAGAGACCCAGTACTTC,CASADLKRGAQETQYF
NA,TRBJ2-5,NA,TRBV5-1,TGCGCCAGCAGCTCCTGGGACTTTTTCCAAGAGACCCAGTACTTC,CASSSWDFFQETQYF
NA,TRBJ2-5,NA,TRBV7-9,TGTGCCAGCAGCTTTACGAAAGAGACCCAGTACTTC,CASSFTKETQYF
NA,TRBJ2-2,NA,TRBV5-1,TGCGCCAGCAGCTTGGTAGAGGGAAGGACCGGGGAGCTGTTTTTT,CASSLVEGRTGELFF
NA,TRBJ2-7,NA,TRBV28,TGTGCCAGCAGTCCCGGCGGCCGTTCCTACGAGCAGTACTTC,CASSPGGRSYEQYF
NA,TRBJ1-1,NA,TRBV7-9,TGTGCCAGCAGCTCCTATGAGAGGAACACTGAAGCTTTCTTT,CASSSYERNTEAFF
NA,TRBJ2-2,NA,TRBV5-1,TGCGCCAGCAGCCCCGGGAACAGTGGAACCGGGGAGCTGTTTTTT,CASSPGNSGTGELFF
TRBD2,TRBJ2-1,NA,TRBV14,TGTGCCAGCAGCCACCTAGGCGTAGCGGGAGGGTACAATGAGCAGTTCTTC,CASSHLGVAGGYNEQFF
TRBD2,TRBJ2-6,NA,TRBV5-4,TGTGCCAGCAGCTTGGAGGGACTAGCGGGAAATGGGGCCAACGTCCTGACTTTC,CASSLEGLAGNGANVLTF
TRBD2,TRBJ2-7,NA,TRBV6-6,TGTGCCAGCAGCCCCGAGGCTAGCGGGAGCTACGAGCAGTACTTC,CASSPEASGSYEQYF
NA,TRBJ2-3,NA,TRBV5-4,TGTGCCAGCAGCTCGGACCCAAGCACAGATACGCAGTATTTT,CASSSDPSTDTQYF
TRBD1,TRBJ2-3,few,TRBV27,TGTGCCAGCAGGCCGGACAGGGCGCCCCCCCAGTACACAGATACGCAGTATTTT,CASRPDRAPPQYTDTQYF
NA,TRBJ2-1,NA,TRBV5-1,TGCGCCAGCAGCTTGTTCCTGAGCTCCTACAATGAGCAGTTCTTC,CASSLFLSSYNEQFF
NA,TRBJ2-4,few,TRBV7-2,TGTGCCAGCAGCTTAGTGAGTCTAGCCAAAAACATTCAGTACTTC,CASSLVSLAKNIQYF
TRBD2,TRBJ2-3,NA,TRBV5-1,TGCGCCAGCAGCTTGGGACTAGCGGGCCGTAGGGTAGATACGCAGTATTTT,CASSLGLAGRRVDTQYF
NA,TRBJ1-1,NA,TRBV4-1,TGCGCCAGCAGCCAAGATCGTCTTCGTCTGAACACTGAAGCTTTCTTT,CASSQDRLRLNTEAFF
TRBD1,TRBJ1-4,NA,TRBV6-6,TGTGCCAGCTCTGACAGGGGACGTGCAACTAATGAAAAACTGTTTTTT,CASSDRGRATNEKLFF
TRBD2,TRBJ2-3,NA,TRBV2,TGTGCCAGCAGCAGGGGACTAGCGGGACCCACAGATACGCAGTATTTT,CASSRGLAGPTDTQYF
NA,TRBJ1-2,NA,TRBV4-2,TGTGCCAGCAGCCAAGGGACAGAGAACTATGGCTACACCTTC,CASSQGTENYGYTF
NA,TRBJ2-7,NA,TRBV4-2,TGTGCCAGCAGCCAAGATCGGGGTAGGGACGAGCAGTACTTC,CASSQDRGRDEQYF
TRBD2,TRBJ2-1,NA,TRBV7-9,TGTGCCAGCAGCTTACCTGGGACTAGCGCAAATGAGCAGTTCTTC,CASSLPGTSANEQFF
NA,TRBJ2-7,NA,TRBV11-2,TGTGCCAGCACCAAGGGGGGAGTCCGTAACTCCTACGAGCAGTACTTC,CASTKGGVRNSYEQYF
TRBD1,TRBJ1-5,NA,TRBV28,TGTGCCAGCAGCACACCGGGACAGGGGGCAGTTCAGCCCCAGCATTTT,CASSTPGQGAVQPQHF
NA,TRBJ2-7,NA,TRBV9,TGTGCCAGCAGCCTATCCGGGGCGTATTCCTACGAGCAGTACTTC,CASSLSGAYSYEQYF
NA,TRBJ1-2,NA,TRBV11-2,TGTGCCAGCAGCCCCGGGCGGGGGGGGAGCCAGGGATATGGCTACACCTTC,CASSPGRGGSQGYGYTF
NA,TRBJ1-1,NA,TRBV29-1,TGCAGCGTTGATAACAGGTTGAACACTGAAGCTTTCTTT,CSVDNRLNTEAFF
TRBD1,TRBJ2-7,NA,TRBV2,TGTGCCAGCAGTGGATTGTTCGGGACAGGCTCCTACGAGCAGTACTTC,CASSGLFGTGSYEQYF
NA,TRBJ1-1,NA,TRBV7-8,TGTGCCAGCAGCTTAATGGTAAACACTGAAGCTTTCTTT,CASSLMVNTEAFF
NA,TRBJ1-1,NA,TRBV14,TGTGCCAGCAGCCCGGGGTACACTGAAGCTTTCTTT,CASSPGYTEAFF
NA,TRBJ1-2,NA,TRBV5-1,TGCGCCAGCAGCTTGCGGGGAGACTATGGCTACACCTTC,CASSLRGDYGYTF
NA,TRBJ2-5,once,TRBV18,TGTGCCAGCTCTTACCAAGAGACCCAGTACTTC,CASSYQETQYF
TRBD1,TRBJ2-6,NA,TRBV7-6,TGTGCCAGCAGACCAGGGGGCATCTACTCTGGGGCCAACGTCCTGACTTTC,CASRPGGIYSGANVLTF
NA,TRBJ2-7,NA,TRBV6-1,TGTGCCAGCAGTGAAGGACCGTCCTACGAGCAGTACTTC,CASSEGPSYEQYF
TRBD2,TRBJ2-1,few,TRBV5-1,TGCGCCAGCCAACCCGGGACTAGATTTATTGAGCAGTTCTTC,CASQPGTRFIEQFF
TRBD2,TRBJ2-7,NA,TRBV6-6,TGTGCCAGCAGCGAGACTAGCGAGGCAACCTACGAGCAGTACTTC,CASSETSEATYEQYF
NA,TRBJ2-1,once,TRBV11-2,TGTGCCAGCAGCTTAATCCCAGGGCAGGGGACCTACAATGAGCAGTTCTTC,CASSLIPGQGTYNEQFF